The 21 T cell receptor beta chains below were found in one sample sequenced in a study of shared clonotypes between healthy human individuals. The naive CD8 fraction comprised CD45RO-negative cells positively selected for CCR7 and excluded terminally differentiated effector memory CD45RA+ cells. The data were produced by immunoSEQ multiplex PCR, yet TCRdb's version contains in-frame clones alone and is incomplete. The sample yields 2 million or so clones, about 95% seen once. Sequencing was performed on naive CD8+ T cells sorted from blood. These receptors originate from a man between 18 and 29 years old in good health.

The chain is built from TRBV11-2 and TRBJ2-1; D gene unclear. The CDR3 is 11 amino acids. Germline V gene sequence: CDR1 SGHAT, CDR2 FQNNGV. V lost 2 bases to trimming and J lost 10 bases, with 6 bases between them. CDR3 sequence: CASSLTTEQFF. CDR3 sequence (DNA): TGTGCCAGCAGCTTAACGACAGAGCAGTTCTTC.

This chain joins TRBV18 and TRBJ2-7, with 8 positions matching TRBD1. Trimming at V came to 1 base and at J to 5 bases, leaving 10 bases not matched to a gene. CDR1 is KGHSH and CDR2 is LQKENI in the germline V gene. The CDR3 is made up of 16 amino acids. This chain's CDR3 is CASSPQTGTGWDEQYF. CDR3 nucleotide sequence: TGTGCCAGCTCACCACAAACAGGGACAGGATGGGACGAGCAGTACTTC.

The V call is TRBV27, the J call TRBJ2-1; 9 nucleotides line up with TRBD2. CDR1 and CDR2 from the germline V gene are MNHEY and SMNVEV (reference sequence). V trimming: 7 bases; J trimming: 4 bases; junction bases outside the gene matches: 8. The CDR3 totals 15 residues. The CDR3 here is CASIISREGYNEQFF. The CDR3 nucleotides read TGTGCCAGCATCATTTCGCGGGAGGGTTACAATGAGCAGTTCTTC.

The V and J genes are TRBV27 and TRBJ2-5; 10 nucleotides match TRBD2. V shed 5 bases, J shed 3 bases, and the junction held 0 bases outside the gene matches. The V gene's germline CDR1 is MNHEY and CDR2 SMNVEV (reference sequence). The CDR3 extends over 13 amino acids. The CDR3 region is CASSSGGEETQYF. The CDR3, as DNA: TGTGCCAGCAGTAGCGGGGGGGAAGAGACCCAGTACTTC.

This chain uses TRBV13 with TRBJ2-7; 11 bases align to TRBD2. The V gene's germline CDR1 is PRHDT and CDR2 FYEKMQ (reference sequence). J gave up 4 bases and V 4 bases, and 6 bases lay outside the gene matches. The CDR3 has 15 amino acids. CDR3 sequence (DNA): TGTGCCAGCAGCTGCCCACTAGCGGGAGAGTACGAGCAGTACTTC. Its translation: CASSCPLAGEYEQYF.

The chain couples TRBV27 to TRBJ2-7; perhaps TRBD1 as D (6 bases). V lost 3 bases and J 6 bases, leaving 18 bases between the germline ends. Germline-derived CDR1 and CDR2 are MNHEY and SMNVEV (reference sequence). The CDR3 totals 15 residues. The CDR3 reads CASSLVGRGLAEQYF. In DNA, the CDR3 is TGTGCCAGCAGTTTGGTAGGCAGGGGCCTGGCCGAGCAGTACTTC.

The chain combines TRBV10-1 with TRBJ2-7, with a possible D match to TRBD1 (6 bases). From germline, CDR1 is WNHNN and CDR2 SYGVQD (reference sequence). CDR3 length: 13 residues. V was trimmed by 3 bases and J by 5 bases, leaving 11 bases between them. The CDR3 DNA reads TGCGCCAGCAGTGAAGATGGGGGCAACGAGCAGTACTTC. This codes for CASSEDGGNEQYF.

This rearrangement joins TRBV7-9 to TRBJ2-7; D is possibly TRBD1 or TRBD2 (5 bases each). V lost 4 bases and J lost 6, with 16 bases in between. The CDR3 contains 14 residues. CDR1 and CDR2 from the germline V gene are SEHNR and FQNEAQ (reference sequence). This CDR3 is CASSSPDEGREQYF. The CDR3 DNA reads as TGTGCCAGCAGCTCCCCGGACGAGGGGCGCGAGCAGTACTTC.

This chain uses TRBV28 with TRBJ1-1, with 12 nucleotides matching TRBD1. Per the germline V gene, CDR1 is MDHEN and CDR2 is SYDVKM. The CDR3 runs to 16 residues. After removal of 4 bases from V and 2 bases from J, the junction contained 5 bases not matched to a gene. For the CDR3, the DNA is TGTGCCAGCAGTTGGGACAGGGGGCGGGATAACACTGAAGCTTTCTTT. Its translation is CASSWDRGRDNTEAFF. Together with reference TRBV28 and TRBJ1-1, the CDR3 gives the full variable domain: DVKVTQSSRYLVKRTGEKVFLECVQDMDHENMFWYRQDPGLGLRLIYFSYDVKMKEKGDIPEGYSVSREKKERFSLILESASTNQTSMYLCASSWDRGRDNTEAFFGQGTRLTVV.

The V and J genes are TRBV28 and TRBJ2-1; 12 bases are a match to TRBD2. Unmatched junction bases numbered 8, after V lost 3 bases and J lost 5 bases. There are 17 residues in the CDR3. Per the germline V gene, CDR1 is MDHEN and CDR2 is SYDVKM. The DNA for the CDR3 is TGTGCCAGCAGTTTCCCTAGCGGGGGGGCGGGAAACAATGAGCAGTTCTTC. This gives the protein CASSFPSGGAGNNEQFF.

This clone was counted between two and nine times. This same CDR3 is encoded by further DNA sequences in the sample. This chain's CDR3 is CASSLSSSYEQYF. The CDR3 DNA is TGCGCCAGCAGCTTAAGCAGCTCCTACGAGCAGTACTTC. This sequence joins TRBV5-1 and TRBJ2-7; D is ambiguous. Germline V gene sequence: CDR1 SGHRS, CDR2 YFSETQ. V was trimmed by 2 bases and J by 0 bases, leaving 6 bases between them. This CDR3 has 13 residues.

This chain joins TRBV4-3 and TRBJ2-7, with D possibly matching TRBD2 (6 bases). The CDR3 sequence is 15 residues long. Trimming stripped 1 base from V and 2 bases from J, with 12 bases between. Germline-derived CDR1 and CDR2 are LGHNA and YSLEER. CDR3 bases: TGCGCCAGCAGCCAAGGTAGCGGAGGTACCTACGAGCAGTACTTC. This codes for CASSQGSGGTYEQYF.

This chain joins TRBV4-1 and TRBJ1-4; 9 nucleotides match TRBD1. V lost 0 bases and J lost 5; bases outside the gene matches: 4. Germline V gives CDR1 MGHRA, CDR2 YSYEKL. The CDR3 spans 16 residues. As DNA, the CDR3 is TGCGCCAGCAGCCAAGAGGACAGGGGCGAAAATGAAAAACTGTTTTTT. As protein: CASSQEDRGENEKLFF.

The chain employs TRBV15 and TRBJ1-2; tentatively, D is TRBD1 (5 bases). The CDR3 loop spans 13 amino acids. Germline loops: CDR1 LNHNV, CDR2 YYDKDF (reference sequence). Trimming left V 0 bases short and J 5 bases short, with 7 bases between. The CDR3 here is CATSRDRVYGYTF. The CDR3 nucleotides are TGTGCCACCAGCAGAGACAGGGTTTATGGCTACACCTTC.

The V and J genes are TRBV11-1 and TRBJ2-7; 11 bases are a match to TRBD1. The CDR3 has 16 amino acids. Germline values: CDR1 SGHAT, CDR2 FQDESV (reference sequence). With V trimmed by 5 bases and J by 5 bases, 11 bases remained unmatched. The CDR3 loop reads CASSPVIAGQGDEQYF. In DNA form, the CDR3 reads TGTGCCAGCAGCCCTGTTATTGCGGGACAGGGGGACGAGCAGTACTTC.

About this clone: Other DNA sequences in this sample translate to the same CDR3. The V call is TRBV27, the J call TRBJ2-1; the match to TRBD1 covers 7 bases. Unmatched junction bases numbered 3, after V lost 2 bases and J lost 5 bases. CDR1 and CDR2 (germline): MNHEY, SMNVEV (reference sequence). The CDR3 runs 14 residues. The CDR3 loop is CASSLRQGDNEQFF. The CDR3 bases are TGTGCCAGCAGTTTAAGACAGGGCGACAATGAGCAGTTCTTC.

This chain uses TRBV28 with TRBJ2-7, with 7 bases matching TRBD2. Losses at the gene ends were 8 bases for V and 5 bases for J; bases not matched to a gene: 9. The germline V gene has CDR1 MDHEN and CDR2 SYDVKM. The CDR3 length is 13 residues. The CDR3 protein is CASGWEGGDEQYF. The DNA for the CDR3 is TGTGCCAGCGGATGGGAGGGCGGGGACGAGCAGTACTTC.

Comment on this clone: Its ends do not fully match the called genes, so a read error is possible. V usage is TRBV28 and J usage is TRBJ2-2; D remains ambiguous. The germline gives CDR1 MDHEN, CDR2 SYDVKM. The CDR3 totals 11 residues. The CDR3 region has the DNA TGTGCCAGCAGTTTATTGTCGGAGTTGTTTTTT. Translated, it gives CASSLLSELFF. The complete variable domain, with remaining parts taken from reference TRBV28 and TRBJ2-2, reads DVKVTQSSRYLVKRTGEKVFLECVQDMDHENMFWYRQDPGLGLRLIYFSYDVKMKEKGDIPEGYSVSREKKERFSLILESASTNQTSMYLCASSLLSELFFGEGSRLTVL.

This clone was counted once. The same CDR3 can be traced to other DNA sequences in this sample. The chain joins TRBV9 to TRBJ2-7; 10 bases fit TRBD1. Per germline, CDR1 SGDLS and CDR2 YYNGEE. J was trimmed by 7 bases and V by 4 bases; bases with no gene match: 5. The CDR3 is 13 amino acids. The CDR3 nucleotides are TGTGCCAGCAGCCCAGGACAGGGGGGTGAGCAGTACTTC. Translation gives CASSPGQGGEQYF.

The V gene is TRBV2, the J gene TRBJ2-1; weak D call: TRBD1 (6 bases). CDR3 size: 16 residues. Germline loops: CDR1 SNHLY, CDR2 FYNNEI. Trimming took off 1 base at V and 2 bases at J, with 12 bases between the two ends. The CDR3 is CASSEELQGPYNEQFF. CDR3 DNA sequence: TGTGCCAGCAGTGAAGAACTACAGGGCCCCTACAATGAGCAGTTCTTC.

The chain joins TRBV11-2 to TRBJ1-1, with a possible D match to TRBD1 (5 bases). Germline V lookup: CDR1 SGHAT, CDR2 FQNNGV. Trimming stripped 5 bases from V and 1 base from J, with 8 bases between. The CDR3 consists of 13 residues. The CDR3 bases are TGTGCCAGCAGCGCAACAGGGAACACTGAAGCTTTCTTT. Residues: CASSATGNTEAFF.